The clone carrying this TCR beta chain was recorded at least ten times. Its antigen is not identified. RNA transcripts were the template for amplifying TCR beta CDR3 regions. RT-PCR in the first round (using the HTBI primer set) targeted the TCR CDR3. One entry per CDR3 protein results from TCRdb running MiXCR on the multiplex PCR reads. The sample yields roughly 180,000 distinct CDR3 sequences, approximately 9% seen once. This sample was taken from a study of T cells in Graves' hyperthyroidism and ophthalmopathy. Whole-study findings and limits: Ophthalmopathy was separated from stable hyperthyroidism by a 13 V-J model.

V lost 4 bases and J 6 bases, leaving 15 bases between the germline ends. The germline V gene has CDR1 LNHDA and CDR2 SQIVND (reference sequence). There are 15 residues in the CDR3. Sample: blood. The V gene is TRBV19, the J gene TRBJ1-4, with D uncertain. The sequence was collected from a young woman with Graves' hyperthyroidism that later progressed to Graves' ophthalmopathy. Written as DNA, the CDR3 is TGTGCCAGTAGTAGGTCCCGCGACGGGGATGAAAAACTGTTTTTT. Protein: CASSRSRDGDEKLFF.